Included here is one TCR beta chain sequence, with context. The sample comes from a study of cytomegalovirus exposure and HLA in healthy donors. The method was immunoSEQ multiplex PCR; TCRdb's version includes in-frame clones alone and lacks a portion of them. The repertoire holds about 160,000 clones, 95% to 96% seen once, with about 0.94% in the top ten. Germline V lookup: CDR1 SNHLY, CDR2 FYNNEI. CDR3 length: 14 amino acids. The sequencing input was PBMCs. The sequence came from a young woman in good health and CMV-seronegative. The gene calls are TRBV2 and TRBJ2-5, with 8 bases that match TRBD1. The J call is uncertain, as TRBJ2-7 better fits the DNA end. The CDR3 loop reads CASSAGTGFYEQYF. Written as DNA, the CDR3 is TGTGCCAGCAGTGCCGGGACAGGATTCTACGAGCAGTACTTC.